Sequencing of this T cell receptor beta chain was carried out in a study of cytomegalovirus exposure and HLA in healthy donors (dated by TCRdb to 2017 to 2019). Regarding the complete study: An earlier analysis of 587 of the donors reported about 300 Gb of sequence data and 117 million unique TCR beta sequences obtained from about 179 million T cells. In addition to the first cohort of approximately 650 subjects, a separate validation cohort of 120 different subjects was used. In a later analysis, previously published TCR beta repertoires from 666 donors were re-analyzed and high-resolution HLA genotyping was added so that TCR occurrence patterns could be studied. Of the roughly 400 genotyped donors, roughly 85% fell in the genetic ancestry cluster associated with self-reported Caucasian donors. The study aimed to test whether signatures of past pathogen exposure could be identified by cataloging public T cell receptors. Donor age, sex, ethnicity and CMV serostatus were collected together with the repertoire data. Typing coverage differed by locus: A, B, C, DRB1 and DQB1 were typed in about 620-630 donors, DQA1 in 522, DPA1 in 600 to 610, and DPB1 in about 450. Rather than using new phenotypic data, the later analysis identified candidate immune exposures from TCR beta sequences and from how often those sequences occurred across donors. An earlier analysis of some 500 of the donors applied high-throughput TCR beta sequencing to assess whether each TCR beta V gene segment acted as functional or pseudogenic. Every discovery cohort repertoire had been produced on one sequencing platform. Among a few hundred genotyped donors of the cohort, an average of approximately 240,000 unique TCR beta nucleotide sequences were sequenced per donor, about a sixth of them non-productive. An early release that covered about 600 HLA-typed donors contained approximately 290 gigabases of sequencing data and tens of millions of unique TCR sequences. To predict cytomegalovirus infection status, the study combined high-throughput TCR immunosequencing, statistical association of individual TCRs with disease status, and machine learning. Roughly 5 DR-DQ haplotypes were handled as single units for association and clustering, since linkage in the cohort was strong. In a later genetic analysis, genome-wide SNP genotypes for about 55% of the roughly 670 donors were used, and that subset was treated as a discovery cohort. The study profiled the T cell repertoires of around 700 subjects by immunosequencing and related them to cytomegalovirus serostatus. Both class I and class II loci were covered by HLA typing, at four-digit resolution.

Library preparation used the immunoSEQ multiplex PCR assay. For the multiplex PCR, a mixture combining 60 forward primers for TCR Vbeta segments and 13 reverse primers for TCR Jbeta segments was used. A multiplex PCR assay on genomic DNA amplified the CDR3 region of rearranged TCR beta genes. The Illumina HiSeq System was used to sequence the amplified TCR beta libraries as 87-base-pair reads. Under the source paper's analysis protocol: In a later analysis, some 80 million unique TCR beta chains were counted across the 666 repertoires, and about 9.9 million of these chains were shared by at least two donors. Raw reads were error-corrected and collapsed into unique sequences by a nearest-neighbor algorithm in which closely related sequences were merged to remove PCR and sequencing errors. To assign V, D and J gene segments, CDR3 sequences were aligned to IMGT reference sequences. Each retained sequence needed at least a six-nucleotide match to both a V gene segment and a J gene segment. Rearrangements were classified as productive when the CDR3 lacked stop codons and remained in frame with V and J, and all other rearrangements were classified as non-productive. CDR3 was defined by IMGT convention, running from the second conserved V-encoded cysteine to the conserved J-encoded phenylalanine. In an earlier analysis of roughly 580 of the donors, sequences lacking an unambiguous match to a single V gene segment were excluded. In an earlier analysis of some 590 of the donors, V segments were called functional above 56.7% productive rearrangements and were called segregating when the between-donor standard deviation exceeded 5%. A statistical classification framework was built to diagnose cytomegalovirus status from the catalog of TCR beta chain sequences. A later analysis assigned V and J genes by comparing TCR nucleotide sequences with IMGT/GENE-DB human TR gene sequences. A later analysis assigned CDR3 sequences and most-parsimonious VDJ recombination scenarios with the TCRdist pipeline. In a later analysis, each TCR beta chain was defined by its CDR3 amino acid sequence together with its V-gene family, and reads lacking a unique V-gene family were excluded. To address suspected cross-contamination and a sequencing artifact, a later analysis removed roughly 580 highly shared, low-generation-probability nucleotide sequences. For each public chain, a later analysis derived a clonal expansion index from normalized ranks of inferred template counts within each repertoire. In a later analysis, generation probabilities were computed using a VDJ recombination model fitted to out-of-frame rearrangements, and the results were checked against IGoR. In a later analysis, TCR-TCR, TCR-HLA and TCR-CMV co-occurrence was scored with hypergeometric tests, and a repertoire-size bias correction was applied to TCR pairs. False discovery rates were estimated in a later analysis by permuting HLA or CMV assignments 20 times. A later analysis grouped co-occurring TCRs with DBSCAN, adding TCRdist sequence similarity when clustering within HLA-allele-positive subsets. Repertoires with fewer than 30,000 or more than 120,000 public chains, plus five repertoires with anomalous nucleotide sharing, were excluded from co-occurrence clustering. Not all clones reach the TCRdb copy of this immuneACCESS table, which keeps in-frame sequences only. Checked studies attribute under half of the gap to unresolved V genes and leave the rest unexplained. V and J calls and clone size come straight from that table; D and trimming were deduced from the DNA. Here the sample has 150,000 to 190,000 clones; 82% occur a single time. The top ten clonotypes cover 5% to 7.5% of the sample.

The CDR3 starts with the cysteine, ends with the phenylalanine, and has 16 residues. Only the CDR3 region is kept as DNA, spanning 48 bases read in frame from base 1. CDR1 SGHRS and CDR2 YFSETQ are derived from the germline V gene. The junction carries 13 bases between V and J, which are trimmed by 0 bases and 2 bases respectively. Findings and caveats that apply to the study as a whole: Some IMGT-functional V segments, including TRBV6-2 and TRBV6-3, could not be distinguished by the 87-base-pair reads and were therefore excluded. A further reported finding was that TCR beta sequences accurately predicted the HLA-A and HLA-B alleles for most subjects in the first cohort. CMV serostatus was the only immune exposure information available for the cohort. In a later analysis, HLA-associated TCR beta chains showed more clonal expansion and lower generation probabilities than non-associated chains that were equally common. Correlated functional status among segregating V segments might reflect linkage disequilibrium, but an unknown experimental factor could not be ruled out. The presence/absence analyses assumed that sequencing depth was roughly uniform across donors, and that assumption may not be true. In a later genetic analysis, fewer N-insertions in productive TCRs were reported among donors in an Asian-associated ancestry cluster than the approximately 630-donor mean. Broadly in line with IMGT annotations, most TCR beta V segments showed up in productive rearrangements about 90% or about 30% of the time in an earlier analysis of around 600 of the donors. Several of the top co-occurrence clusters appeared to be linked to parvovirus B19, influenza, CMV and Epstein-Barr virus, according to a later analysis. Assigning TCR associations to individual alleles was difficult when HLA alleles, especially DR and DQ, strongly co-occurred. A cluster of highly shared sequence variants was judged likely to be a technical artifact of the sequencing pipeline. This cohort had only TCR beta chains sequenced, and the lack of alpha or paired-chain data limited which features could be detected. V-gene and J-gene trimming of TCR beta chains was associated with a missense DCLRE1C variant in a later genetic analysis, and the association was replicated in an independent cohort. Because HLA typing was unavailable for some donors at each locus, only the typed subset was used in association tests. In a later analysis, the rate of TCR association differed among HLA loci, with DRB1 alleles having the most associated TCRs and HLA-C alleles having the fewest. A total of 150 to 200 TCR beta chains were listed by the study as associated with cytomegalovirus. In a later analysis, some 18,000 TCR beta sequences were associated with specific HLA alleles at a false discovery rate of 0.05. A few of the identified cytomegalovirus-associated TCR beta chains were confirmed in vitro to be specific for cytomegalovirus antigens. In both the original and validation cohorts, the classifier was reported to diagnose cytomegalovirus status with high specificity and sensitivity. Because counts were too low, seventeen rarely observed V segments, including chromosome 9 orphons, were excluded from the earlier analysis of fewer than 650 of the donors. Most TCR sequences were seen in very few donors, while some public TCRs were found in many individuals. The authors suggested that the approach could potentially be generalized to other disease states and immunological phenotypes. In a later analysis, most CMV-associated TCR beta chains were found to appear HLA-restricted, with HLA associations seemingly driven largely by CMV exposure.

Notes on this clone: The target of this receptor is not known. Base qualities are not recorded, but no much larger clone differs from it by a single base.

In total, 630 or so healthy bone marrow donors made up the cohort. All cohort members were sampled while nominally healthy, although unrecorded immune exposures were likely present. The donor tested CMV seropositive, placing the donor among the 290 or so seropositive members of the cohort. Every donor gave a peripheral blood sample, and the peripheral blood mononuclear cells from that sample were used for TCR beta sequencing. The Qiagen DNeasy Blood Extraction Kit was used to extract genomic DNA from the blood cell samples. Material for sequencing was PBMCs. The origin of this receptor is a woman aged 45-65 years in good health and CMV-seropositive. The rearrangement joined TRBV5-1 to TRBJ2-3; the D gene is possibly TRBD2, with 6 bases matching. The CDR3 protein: CASSLEAGPPTDTQYF. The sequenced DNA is TGCGCCAGCAGCTTGGAGGCGGGGCCCCCCACAGATACGCAGTATTTT.